Given below is one TCR beta chain in context. What it binds is unknown. The data are from a study of cytomegalovirus exposure and HLA in healthy donors. Study findings and constraints: Researchers reported in a later analysis that common viral pathogens appeared linked to several top clusters. The authors later found TCR association rates varying by HLA locus, with DRB1 most and HLA-C fewest. Previous analysis showed most TCR beta V segments were productive about 90% or about 30% of the time. Despite most TCR sequences being rare, some public TCRs occurred in many donors.

The CDR3 is 13 amino acids. V was clipped by 3 bases and J by 2 bases, with 7 bases between them. Per germline, CDR1 SGHTA and CDR2 FQGNSA. PCR involved 60 Vbeta and 13 Jbeta primers. Sequencing used immunoSEQ multiplex PCR; TCRdb keeps in-frame clones, though not all of them. Its table lists about 70,000 clones. J is TRBJ1-2 and V is TRBV7-2; D possibly corresponds to TRBD1 (5 bases). The sequencing sample was made of PBMCs. The sequence was collected from a female donor in good health and CMV-seropositive. This CDR3 reads CASSFGGNYGYTF. The CDR3 DNA follows: TGTGCCAGCAGCTTCGGGGGAAACTATGGCTACACCTTC. Drawing the rest from reference TRBV7-2 and TRBJ1-2, the complete variable domain is GAGVSQSPSNKVTEKGKDVELRCDPISGHTALYWYRQSLGQGLEFLIYFQGNSAPDKSGLPSDRFSAERTGGSVSTLTIQRTQQEDSAVYLCASSFGGNYGYTFGSGTRLTVV.